The 7 T cell receptor beta chains reported below all come from one sample, sequenced in a study of blood T cell repertoires in COVID-19. Produced via immunoSEQ multiplex PCR; TCRdb's table is partial and in-frame only. The sample includes around 310,000 clones, 90% seen only once; the top ten take 0.8% to 1.3%. The specimen sequenced was peripheral blood. Source of these receptors: a middle-aged woman with COVID-19, enrolled during active disease.

This clone was recorded a few times. The CDR3 reads CASSRSGTVNYGYTF. CDR3 nucleotides: TGTGCCAGCAGCCGTTCCGGGACAGTTAACTATGGCTACACCTTC. This chain uses TRBV4-2 with TRBJ1-2; 7 nucleotides match TRBD1. Germline V gives CDR1 LGHNA, CDR2 YNFKEQ. CDR3 length: 15 amino acids. The V and J ends lost 4 bases and 1 base, in that order; junction bases with no gene match: 6.

The CDR3 nucleotides read TGCGCCAGCAGCTTAAACACAGGTTTCGACGAGCAGTACTTC. Protein product: CASSLNTGFDEQYF. V is TRBV5-1 and J is TRBJ2-7; weak D call: TRBD1 (5 bases). This CDR3 contains 14 residues. Germline V CDR1 and CDR2: SGHRS, YFSETQ. V was pared by 2 bases and J by 5 bases, with 14 bases between.

This chain connects TRBV6-5 to TRBJ1-1; perhaps TRBD1 as D (6 bases). Trimming pared 2 bases from V and 7 bases from J, leaving 17 bases between. The CDR3 contains 15 residues. Germline CDR1 and CDR2: MNHEY and SVGAGI. The CDR3 DNA reads as TGTGCCAGCAGTTACGCGGAAGGGGGGGCTGGTGAAGCTTTCTTT. It yields the protein CASSYAEGGAGEAFF.

V gene TRBV7-9 combines with J gene TRBJ1-3; D remains unclear. Looked up from germline, CDR1 is SEHNR and CDR2 is FQNEAQ (reference sequence). V lost 4 bases to trimming and J lost 0 bases, with 10 bases between them. The CDR3 loop spans 15 amino acids. CDR3 DNA sequence: TGTGCCAGCAGCTCCCGCGGCGACTCTGGAAACACCATATATTTT. Protein sequence: CASSSRGDSGNTIYF. Supplemented by reference TRBV7-9 and TRBJ1-3, the full variable domain reads DTGVSQNPRHKITKRGQNVTFRCDPISEHNRLYWYRQTLGQGPEFLTYFQNEAQLEKSRLLSDRFSAERPKGSFSTLEIQRTEQGDSAMYLCASSSRGDSGNTIYFGEGSWLTVV.

The V gene is TRBV6-2 or TRBV6-3, the J gene TRBJ1-1; a weak D match, TRBD1 (6 bases). V was cut by 3 bases and J by 2 bases, with 7 bases left in between. This CDR3 has 13 amino acids. The germline CDR1 and CDR2 sequences are MNHEY and SVGEGT. The CDR3 sequence is CASSYGGNTEAFF. The CDR3 DNA is TGTGCCAGCAGTTATGGGGGCAACACTGAAGCTTTCTTT.

This clone was seen just once. The chain employs TRBV15 and TRBJ1-1; D possibly corresponds to TRBD1 (5 bases). Per germline, CDR1 LNHNV and CDR2 YYDKDF (reference sequence). This CDR3 spans 15 amino acids. V lost 1 base, J lost 4 bases, and 13 bases lay in between. CDR3 bases: TGTGCCACCAGCAGAGCCGGGGGTTACAGCACTGAAGCTTTCTTT. Translating gives CATSRAGGYSTEAFF.

This chain connects TRBV5-1 to TRBJ2-7; 8 bases align to TRBD1. V dropped 5 bases and J dropped 6; count of bases not matched to a gene: 7. The CDR3 runs 13 residues. Germline V gene data show CDR1 as SGHRS and CDR2 as YFSETQ. The CDR3 is CASSLQTGGEQYF. The CDR3 nucleotides are TGCGCCAGCAGTCTGCAAACAGGGGGCGAGCAGTACTTC.